Following are 18 T cell receptor beta chains from one sample sequenced in a study of cytomegalovirus exposure and HLA in healthy donors (dated by TCRdb to about 2017). The library was built by means of the immunoSEQ multiplex PCR assay. For the multiplex PCR, a mixture combining 60 forward primers for TCR Vbeta segments and 13 reverse primers for TCR Jbeta segments was used. This immuneACCESS table, as held by TCRdb, lists in-frame sequences with V and J called but not all clones. Of the missing ones, under half trace to an unresolved V gene in checked studies; the others have no known cause. The sample table lists 150,000 to 200,000 clones, more than 65% of them with a count of one. 9% to 10% of the sample is in the top ten clones. Material for sequencing was PBMCs. These receptors originate from a man aged 18 to 29 in good health and CMV-seropositive.

The chain links TRBV27 to TRBJ1-1; 12 bases match TRBD1. This CDR3 contains 16 residues. V trimming: 6 bases; J trimming: 0 bases; junction bases outside the gene matches: 5. The germline V gene has CDR1 MNHEY and CDR2 SMNVEV (reference sequence). The CDR3 DNA reads as TGTGCCAGCAGCATAGGGACAGGGGGCTTGAACACTGAAGCTTTCTTT. Its translation is CASSIGTGGLNTEAFF.

This CDR3 reads CASSTLTAWNTEAFF. In DNA form, the CDR3 reads TGTGCCAGCAGCACCCTGACAGCATGGAACACTGAAGCTTTCTTT. The chain recombines TRBV6-1 with TRBJ1-1; a possible D gene is TRBD1 (5 bases). The germline gives CDR1 MNHNS, CDR2 SASEGT. This CDR3 has 15 amino acids. Trimming pared 6 bases from V and 1 base from J, leaving 15 bases between.

The rearrangement uses TRBV11-2 and TRBJ2-5; 7 bases match TRBD2. With V trimmed by 2 bases and J by 5 bases, 11 bases remained unmatched. The germline CDR1 and CDR2 sequences are SGHAT and FQNNGV. The CDR3 consists of 16 residues. The DNA of the CDR3 is TGTGCCAGCAGCTTATACATCGGCGGGAGAGGGGAGACCCAGTACTTC. It specifies CASSLYIGGRGETQYF.

This rearrangement joins TRBV21-1 to TRBJ2-7; the D call of TRBD1 is as the table states it, not checked on the DNA. TRBV21-1 is tagged as a pseudogene. The length of the CDR3 is 15 residues. This CDR3 is CASSNKETYNYEQYF. DNA for the CDR3: TGTGCCAGCAGCAACAAAGAGACATACAACTACGAGCAGTACTTC.

In the case of this clone: Its ends do not fully match the called genes, so a read error is possible. V gene TRBV27 combines with J gene TRBJ2-7, with D possibly being TRBD2 (7 bases). Germline CDR1 and CDR2: MNHEY and SMNVEV (reference sequence). The CDR3 totals 18 residues. The DNA of the CDR3 is TGTGCCAGCAGTTTAGCCGGGTGGGGTGGGGGGGCCTCCGACGAGCAGTACTTC. It translates to CASSLAGWGGGASDEQYF.

This clone was counted a single time. The rearrangement joins TRBV11-2 to TRBJ2-3, with D tentatively TRBD1 (5 bases). Trimming pared 1 base from V and 3 bases from J, leaving 14 bases between. Per germline, CDR1 SGHAT and CDR2 FQNNGV. The CDR3 runs to 16 residues. In DNA, the CDR3 is TGTGCCAGCAGCTTAGGGGCGCAGTGGACAACAGATACGCAGTATTTT. Translation gives CASSLGAQWTTDTQYF.

This clone has only one observation. V gene TRBV7-2 combines with J gene TRBJ1-2; 8 positions match TRBD1. The CDR3 runs to 15 residues. V lost 1 base and J lost 3; bases outside the gene matches: 4. In germline, CDR1 is SGHTA, CDR2 FQGNSA. This chain's CDR3 is CASSLDAGGDYGYTF. The DNA of the CDR3 is TGTGCCAGCAGCTTAGATGCAGGGGGCGACTATGGCTACACCTTC.

The rearrangement uses TRBV15 and TRBJ2-7; D is unclear. Germline values: CDR1 LNHNV, CDR2 YYDKDF (reference sequence). CDR3 size: 14 residues. V was clipped by 1 base and J by 0 bases, with 7 bases between them. In DNA, the CDR3 is TGTGCCACCAGCAGAGTCCCAGGCTCCTACGAGCAGTACTTC. This gives the protein CATSRVPGSYEQYF.

This clone was picked up one time. The V gene is TRBV5-1, the J gene TRBJ2-1; D is uncertain. V lost 4 bases, J lost 9 bases, and 20 bases lay in between. This CDR3 is 15 amino acids long. CDR1 and CDR2 (germline): SGHRS, YFSETQ. Here the CDR3 reads CASSVFLTGSAEQFF. DNA for the CDR3: TGCGCCAGCAGCGTATTTTTGACTGGCTCGGCTGAGCAGTTCTTC.

This chain connects TRBV5-6 to TRBJ1-2, with 10 bases matching TRBD1. The trim removed 4 bases at V and 7 bases at J, leaving 13 bases unmatched. The CDR3 is 16 amino acids. Germline CDR1 and CDR2: SGHDT and YYEEEE. Written as DNA, the CDR3 is TGTGCCAGCAGCGATACGGGACAGGGGACGAGATCTGGCTACACCTTC. Amino acid sequence: CASSDTGQGTRSGYTF.

Only one count was recorded for this clone. The conserved closing phenylalanine or tryptophan is absent in this CDR3, likely reflecting a read error. The chain's CDR3 is CATSRGQQGYNSPLHL. The CDR3 DNA reads TGTGCCACCAGCAGAGGCCAACAGGGATATAATTCACCCCTCCACCTT. The rearrangement joins TRBV15 to TRBJ1-6; D is possibly TRBD1 (6 bases). The CDR3 sequence is 16 residues long. Between the trimmed V and J ends, which lost 1 base and 4 bases, there was a span of 11 bases. In germline, CDR1 is LNHNV, CDR2 YYDKDF (reference sequence).

The V gene is TRBV5-1, the J gene TRBJ2-7, with D possibly TRBD1 on 6 matching bases. The germline V and J ends were trimmed by 4 bases and 7 bases, with 18 bases remaining between them. Germline assignment: CDR1 SGHRS and CDR2 YFSETQ. This CDR3 has 14 amino acids. The CDR3, as DNA: TGCGCCAGCAGCCTAGGGGACACCACGGGAGAGCAGTACTTC. As protein: CASSLGDTTGEQYF.

The V call is TRBV12-2, the J call TRBJ2-7; the D call of TRBD2 is as the table states it, not checked on the DNA. TRBV12-2 is flagged as a pseudogene. The CDR3 loop spans 16 amino acids. In nucleotides, the CDR3 is TGTGCAAGTCGCTTAGCCATCATTTGTAGCTCCTACGAGCAGTACTTC. It yields the protein CASRLAIICSSYEQYF.

The chain joins TRBV5-4 to TRBJ2-7; 9 nucleotides align to TRBD2. CDR3 size: 18 residues. Germline V gives CDR1 SGHNT, CDR2 YYREEE (reference sequence). Trimming removed 4 bases from V and 5 bases from J; junction bases left unmatched: 19. As DNA, the CDR3 is TGTGCCAGCAGCCGCGGGGGGGTTTCAGGGGGTAGCGTCAACGAGCAGTACTTC. Protein: CASSRGGVSGGSVNEQYF.

The chain recombines TRBV27 with TRBJ2-2; possible D gene TRBD1, 6 bases. There are 14 residues in the CDR3. V was cut by 4 bases and J by 4 bases, with 10 bases left in between. Germline loops: CDR1 MNHEY, CDR2 SMNVEV (reference sequence). The CDR3: CASSYGQSTGELFF. In DNA, the CDR3 is TGTGCCAGCAGTTACGGACAGAGCACCGGGGAGCTGTTTTTT.

The rearrangement joins TRBV7-6 to TRBJ1-2; 7 bases agree with TRBD1. The CDR3 consists of 13 residues. Germline CDR1 reads SGHVS; CDR2 reads FNYEAQ. V lost 1 base and J lost 8; bases outside the gene matches: 4. DNA of the CDR3: TGTGCCAGCAGCTTAGAAGGGGGCCAAGGCTACACCTTC. The encoded protein is CASSLEGGQGYTF.

This rearrangement joins TRBV11-2 to TRBJ2-3; D is perhaps TRBD1 (6 bases). Trimming pared 1 base from V and 9 bases from J, leaving 8 bases between. Germline V gene lookup returns CDR1 SGHAT and CDR2 FQNNGV. This CDR3 contains 12 residues. The CDR3 nucleotides are TGTGCCAGCAGCTTAGTGACAGGAACGCAGTATTTT. It codes for CASSLVTGTQYF.

The chain uses TRBV30 and TRBJ2-1; no firm D call. The germline V gene has CDR1 GTSNPN and CDR2 SVGIG (reference sequence). The V gene lost 0 bases and the J gene lost 3 bases, with 12 bases spanning the gap. This CDR3 region has 15 residues. This CDR3 is CAWSVEASDYNEQFF. As DNA, the CDR3 is TGTGCCTGGAGTGTAGAAGCCTCTGACTACAATGAGCAGTTCTTC.